This T cell receptor beta chain was documented in a study of CD8 T cells in Susac syndrome. RNA in amounts of about 0.5 to 1 ug was reverse transcribed with random hexamers. Using its own MiXCR run on the immunoSEQ multiplex PCR reads, TCRdb lists one record per CDR3 protein. The sample has 250,000 to 300,000 distinct CDR3 sequences; roughly 85% are singletons. This CDR3 region has 13 residues. The germline gives CDR1 SQVTM, CDR2 ANQGSEA. V was clipped by 8 bases and J by 2 bases; unmatched bases: 5. Sequencing of TCR beta drew on CD8+ and CD4+ T cells from blood. The multiple sclerosis controls were treatment-naive patients affected by stable or active relapsing-remitting disease.

This chain joins TRBV29-1 and TRBJ2-1; 8 bases match TRBD2. Sequencing used CD8+ T cells from PBMCs. The clonotype comes from a human donor with multiple sclerosis. CDR3 DNA sequence: TGCAGCACCGGGGGGGGACCCTACAATGAGCAGTTCTTC. It is translated as CSTGGGPYNEQFF.